This T cell receptor (beta chain) originates from a study of blood T cell repertoires in COVID-19. Whole-study context: Spain, Italy and the United States supplied samples that represented acute and convalescent COVID-19. PBMCs, B-cell-depleted T cells, or T cells were the source of the cDNA or gDNA that made up the material.

As handled by the study authors: Amplification of reference gene primers provided the estimated nucleated cell counts. Measured with immunoSEQ multiplex PCR; TCRdb has only the in-frame clones, and not every one. V, J and clone size are taken as reported in that table, and D and trimming were inferred from the DNA itself. The table lists fewer than 140,000 clones, about two thirds of them singletons. The origin of this receptor is a human donor with acute or convalescent COVID-19. The donor label of this sample is uncertain. The material sequenced was peripheral blood.

This CDR3 is CASSLTSGGFLQYF. CDR3 coding DNA: TGTGCCAGCAGTCTGACTAGCGGGGGTTTTCTCCAGTACTTC. The rearrangement joins TRBV6-5 to TRBJ2-5; 12 nucleotides match TRBD2. Trimming removed 5 bases from V and 10 bases from J; junction bases left unmatched: 8. Germline CDR1 reads MNHEY; CDR2 reads SVGAGI. The CDR3 totals 14 residues.